Reported below is one TCR beta chain. The clone's antigen remains unknown. Base quality data are lacking; no much larger clone is found one base away. TCRbeta CDR3 regions were amplified from genomic DNA using the immunoSEQ Assay, a bias-controlled multiplex PCR. On the authors' methods: Within the assay, amplification of reference gene primers was used to estimate how many nucleated cells each sample contained. To quantify the absolute abundance of each unique TCRbeta CDR3 rearrangement, sequence reads were collapsed and filtered. Productive Simpson clonality was computed per sample as the square root of Simpson's diversity index over productive rearrangements. TCRdb retrieved this table from immuneACCESS and kept in-frame rearrangements only. Not all clones are present; in checked studies, unresolved V genes account for under half, and no reason is known for the remainder. Clone size and the V and J calls come from that table; the DNA yielded D and trimming. This sample has about 200,000 clones in its table, and 89% of those were observed once. Clones ranked in the top ten supply 6.5% to 9.5% of the sample.

This sample was included in a study of blood T cell repertoires in COVID-19 (dated by TCRdb to about 2020). About the investigation overall: Collaborator samples came from the United States, Italy and Spain and covered acute and convalescent phases of COVID-19. The repertoires were made available in a free public database intended to serve as a resource for research on the immune response to SARS-CoV-2. Subjects who had been exposed to COVID-19, were actively infected with it, or had recovered from it provided the deeply sampled blood TCRbeta repertoires that made up the dataset. Where available, HLA class I and class II types were taken from metadata supplied by the sample provider and were not determined by assay-based typing. The samples were drawn from two sources: the first 160 participants of the ongoing ImmuneRACE study, and 1,254 subjects contributed by 6 global collaborators. A de-identified subject ID, COVID-19 status, age in years and sex were almost always included in the sample metadata. The prospective study material was composed of cDNA or gDNA derived from T cells, B-cell-depleted T cells, or PBMCs. Overall study outcomes, separate from this receptor: The quantity of clinical and demographic metadata differed by source and by participant and was supplied without curation.

Participants in the prospective study were aged roughly 18 to 89 years, lived in some 24 United States geographic areas, and enrolled through a virtual design. To assign participants to cohorts, the prospective study relied on clinical history that participants themselves reported in a screening survey and a study questionnaire. ImmuneRACE Cohort 3 recovered participants were defined by two consecutive negative NP/OP PCR tests, healthcare professional clearance, or symptom resolution. In the prospective study, whole blood, serum and a nasopharyngeal or oropharyngeal swab were collected from each participant by mobile phlebotomists. Over a 2-month period, participants in the prospective study had the option of providing additional blood draws and questionnaires. Blood samples from the prospective study were shipped frozen or at room temperature prior to DNA extraction. CDR1 is given as MDHEN and CDR2 as SYDVKM, both from the germline V gene. The CDR3 has 17 amino acids, counting the end cysteine and phenylalanine. The DNA shown is the 51-base CDR3, in frame from base 1. Trimming takes 6 bases off V and 5 bases off J; junction bases not matched to a gene: 14.

The sample was PBMCs or T cells enriched from blood (not recorded which). The sequence joins TRBV28 to TRBJ2-1; the central 9 bases match TRBD1. The source of this sequence is a woman between 18 and 30 years old who had recovered from COVID-19. The DNA sequence is given as TGTGCCAGCAGATCCGTCTCCGGGACAGGGTACAACAATGAGCAGTTCTTC. Translated, this is CASRSVSGTGYNNEQFF.